These 5 T cell receptor beta chains originate from one sample sequenced in a study of cytomegalovirus exposure and HLA in healthy donors. The PCR was carried out with 60 Vbeta primers and 13 Jbeta primers. Clones were sequenced by immunoSEQ multiplex PCR, and TCRdb holds only the in-frame ones, with some missing. The sample shows 200,000 to 250,000 clones, approximately 90% of them seen only once. Sample: PBMCs. The receptors here all came from a woman under 30 in good health and CMV-seronegative.

This chain joins TRBV19 and TRBJ1-5, with a weak D call TRBD1 (6 bases). Germline assignment: CDR1 LNHDA and CDR2 SQIVND (reference sequence). This CDR3 comprises 14 residues. The V end lost 0 bases, the J end lost 9 bases, and 12 bases lay between the germline ends. This CDR3 is CASSIDLETGPQHF. For the CDR3, the DNA is TGTGCCAGTAGTATAGATCTCGAGACAGGGCCCCAGCATTTT.

The CDR3 region is CATRTGASNQPQHF. CDR3 nucleotides: TGTGCCACCCGGACAGGGGCAAGCAATCAGCCCCAGCATTTT. The rearrangement links TRBV27 to TRBJ1-5; 9 positions agree with TRBD1. The CDR3 sequence is 14 residues long. From germline, CDR1 is MNHEY and CDR2 SMNVEV (reference sequence). V dropped 10 bases and J dropped 1; count of bases not matched to a gene: 5.

The chain is built from TRBV5-4 and TRBJ1-4; perhaps TRBD1 as D (6 bases). This CDR3 spans 16 amino acids. The germline V gene encodes CDR1 SGHNT and CDR2 YYREEE (reference sequence). V was clipped by 4 bases and J by 7 bases, with 20 bases between them. CDR3 coding DNA: TGTGCCAGCAGCCCCCGCGGGGGGGGGCGGACTGAAAAACTGTTTTTT. Protein product: CASSPRGGGRTEKLFF.

This sequence joins TRBV13 and TRBJ1-3; D unclear. The CDR3 is made up of 14 amino acids. V lost 1 base and J lost 4, with 8 bases in between. Germline values: CDR1 PRHDT, CDR2 FYEKMQ (reference sequence). CDR3 sequence reads: CASSLVSVGNTIYF. The CDR3 DNA is TGTGCCAGCAGCTTAGTGTCGGTCGGAAACACCATATATTTT.

The chain employs TRBV7-9 and TRBJ2-7; D gene uncertain. The CDR3 runs to 14 residues. V lost 4 bases and J lost 2, with 12 bases in between. Germline V gene data show CDR1 as SEHNR and CDR2 as FQNEAQ (reference sequence). The CDR3 spells CASSSGIVPYEQYF. Here the CDR3 DNA reads TGTGCCAGCAGCTCCGGTATTGTCCCCTACGAGCAGTACTTC. Based on the CDR3 plus reference TRBV7-9 and TRBJ2-7, the full variable domain is DTGVSQNPRHKITKRGQNVTFRCDPISEHNRLYWYRQTLGQGPEFLTYFQNEAQLEKSRLLSDRFSAERPKGSFSTLEIQRTEQGDSAMYLCASSSGIVPYEQYFGPGTRLTVT.